Here is one T cell receptor beta chain with its context. The entry originates in a study of control samples from healthy donors and cancer patients. Generated by immunoSEQ multiplex PCR, the TCRdb table keeps only in-frame clones and is missing some. In the table there are almost 40,000 clones, over 70% of which are singletons. The CDR3 is made up of 14 amino acids. The germline CDR1 and CDR2 sequences are LNHDA and SQIVND (reference sequence). V lost 7 bases to trimming and J lost 7 bases, with 17 bases between them. Specimen: PBMCs. The chain combines TRBV19 with TRBJ1-5; D perhaps matches TRBD1 (5 bases). The source is a woman aged 55 to 70 with lung cancer. As DNA, the CDR3 is TGTGCCAGTACCCCCGGCCCGAGGGACCAGCCCCAGCATTTT. Translation gives CASTPGPRDQPQHF.